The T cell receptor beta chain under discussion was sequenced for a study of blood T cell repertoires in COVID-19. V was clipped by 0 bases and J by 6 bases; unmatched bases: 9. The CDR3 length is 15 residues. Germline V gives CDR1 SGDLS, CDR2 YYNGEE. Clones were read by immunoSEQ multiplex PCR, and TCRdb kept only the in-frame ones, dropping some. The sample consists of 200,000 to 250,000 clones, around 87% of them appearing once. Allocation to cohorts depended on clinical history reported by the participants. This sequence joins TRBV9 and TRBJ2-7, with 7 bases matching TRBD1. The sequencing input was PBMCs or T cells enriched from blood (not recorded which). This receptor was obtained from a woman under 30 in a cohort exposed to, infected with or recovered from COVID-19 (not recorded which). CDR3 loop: CASSVGVTGVGEQYF. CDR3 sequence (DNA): TGTGCCAGCAGCGTAGGAGTCACAGGGGTGGGCGAGCAGTACTTC.